The 8 T cell receptor beta chains below were found in one sample sequenced in a study of cytomegalovirus exposure and HLA in healthy donors. Repertoires were generated with immunoSEQ multiplex PCR, while TCRdb's copy carries only in-frame clones and drops some. The sample lists under 400,000 clones, roughly 89% occurring once. Sequencing was performed on PBMCs. The source is a woman aged 18 to 35 in good health and CMV-seronegative.

Note on this clone: The sample holds other DNA sequences that translate to the same CDR3. The V gene is TRBV7-8, the J gene TRBJ2-1; weak D call: TRBD1 (6 bases). Germline-derived CDR1 and CDR2 are SGHVS and FQNEAQ. This CDR3 contains 14 residues. With 5 bases removed from V and 3 bases from J, the gap between germline ends came to 11 bases. CDR3 in amino acids: CASSLPDSYNEQFF. For the CDR3, the DNA is TGTGCCAGCAGCCTGCCGGACAGCTACAATGAGCAGTTCTTC.

The V and J genes are TRBV27 and TRBJ2-7; 11 positions match TRBD1. The CDR3 runs 15 residues. V lost 5 bases and J lost 2; bases outside the gene matches: 5. Germline assignment: CDR1 MNHEY and CDR2 SMNVEV (reference sequence). The CDR3 reads CASSQPGQGAYEQYF. The CDR3 DNA reads TGTGCCAGCAGTCAACCGGGACAGGGGGCCTACGAGCAGTACTTC.

On this clone itself: Distinct nucleotide sequences in the sample also encode this CDR3. This chain connects TRBV5-1 to TRBJ2-7, with D possibly TRBD2 on 6 matching bases. Trimming stripped 4 bases from V and 6 bases from J, with 8 bases between. The length of the CDR3 is 11 residues. The germline gives CDR1 SGHRS, CDR2 YFSETQ. DNA of the CDR3: TGCGCCAGCAGCCTCGGGGGCGAGCAGTACTTC. Encoded protein: CASSLGGEQYF.

This clone showed up just a few times. The chain joins TRBV6-5 to TRBJ1-2; D unresolved. The V gene's germline CDR1 is MNHEY and CDR2 SVGAGI. The V gene lost 4 bases and the J gene lost 4 bases, with 4 bases spanning the gap. The CDR3 covers 11 residues. CDR3 loop: CASSSVYGYTF. The DNA for the CDR3 is TGTGCCAGCAGTTCGGTCTATGGCTACACCTTC.

The CDR3 reads CASSSPGQGALGEQFF. Written as DNA, the CDR3 is TGCGCCAGCAGCTCACCGGGACAGGGGGCATTAGGTGAGCAGTTCTTC. V and J are TRBV5-1 and TRBJ2-1, with 12 bases identical to TRBD1. The CDR3 consists of 16 residues. The germline V gene encodes CDR1 SGHRS and CDR2 YFSETQ. V dropped 3 bases and J dropped 9; count of bases not matched to a gene: 10.

This chain connects TRBV28 to TRBJ2-7; TRBD1 matches at 7 bases. The CDR3 extends over 15 amino acids. CDR1 and CDR2 (germline): MDHEN, SYDVKM. V gave up 5 bases and J gave up 4 bases; unmatched junction bases: 11. CDR3 coding DNA: TGTGCCAGCAGTCCCTCTCGACAGGGTTGGTACGAGCAGTACTTC. It encodes CASSPSRQGWYEQYF. The whole variable domain, filled in from reference TRBV28 and TRBJ2-7, reads DVKVTQSSRYLVKRTGEKVFLECVQDMDHENMFWYRQDPGLGLRLIYFSYDVKMKEKGDIPEGYSVSREKKERFSLILESASTNQTSMYLCASSPSRQGWYEQYFGPGTRLTVT.

The J gene is TRBJ2-3, the V gene TRBV5-1, with 14 bases aligning to TRBD2. In germline, CDR1 is SGHRS, CDR2 YFSETQ. This CDR3 is built from 21 residues. Trimming at V came to 8 bases and at J to 1 base, leaving 21 bases not matched to a gene. CDR3 region: CASRLSRTSGGISDGTDTQYF. The CDR3 DNA reads as TGCGCCAGTCGGCTCAGTCGGACTAGCGGGGGGATCTCTGATGGCACAGATACGCAGTATTTT.

The rearrangement links TRBV6-1 to TRBJ2-7, with D tentatively TRBD1 (6 bases). V was clipped by 1 base and J by 6 bases, with 19 bases between them. The CDR3 runs 16 residues. Germline CDR1 MNHNS, CDR2 SASEGT. The DNA for the CDR3 is TGTGCCAGCAGTGAAGTGACCCCAGGGGCAGGGCGCGAGCAGTACTTC. It encodes CASSEVTPGAGREQYF.